This T cell receptor (beta chain) was retrieved from a study of blood T cell repertoires in COVID-19. Study as a whole: Collection of acute and convalescent COVID-19 samples took place in the United States, Italy and Spain.

TCRdb's copy holds only in-frame clones and misses some; the assay was immunoSEQ multiplex PCR. The sample has around 46,000 clones; roughly 86% are singletons. The CDR3 extends over 16 amino acids. V lost 2 bases and J lost 3; bases outside the gene matches: 9. The germline V gene encodes CDR1 MGHDK and CDR2 SYGVNS. The chain couples TRBV25-1 to TRBJ2-7, with 8 bases that match TRBD1. This receptor was obtained from a man aged 55-75 years with active or convalescent COVID-19. Sequences were obtained from peripheral blood. The CDR3: CASSERVWTGYYEQYF. Written as DNA, the CDR3 is TGTGCCAGCAGTGAAAGGGTGTGGACAGGGTACTACGAGCAGTACTTC.